Below, 4 T cell receptor beta chains from the same sample are listed, as sequenced in a study of cytomegalovirus exposure and HLA in healthy donors. Primers for the PCR totalled 60 Vbeta and 13 Jbeta. Profiling relied on immunoSEQ multiplex PCR, and the TCRdb table lists in-frame clones only, not all of them. The sample lists approximately 120,000 clones; over 65% were seen once. What was sequenced was PBMCs. These receptors were taken from a man under 40 in good health and CMV-seronegative.

The chain couples TRBV5-8 to TRBJ2-7, with D maybe TRBD1 (5 bases). The CDR3 covers 15 residues. V shed 0 bases and J shed 3 bases, with 13 bases lying between them. In germline, CDR1 is SGHTS, CDR2 YDEGEE. The CDR3 nucleotides are TGTGCCAGCAGCTTGGCAGGACAAAACCGCTACGAGCAGTACTTC. It encodes CASSLAGQNRYEQYF.

There are a few counts of this clone. The J gene is TRBJ2-1, the V gene TRBV10-3, with TRBD1 as a possible D gene (6 bases). Trimming took 3 bases from V and 9 from J, leaving 15 bases between them. The germline gives CDR1 ENHRY, CDR2 SYGVKD. The CDR3 runs to 14 residues. The DNA of the CDR3 is TGTGCCATCAGTGATGGGCAGGGGTTGCGTGAGCAGTTCTTC. Protein sequence: CAISDGQGLREQFF.

This clone was seen once. This CDR3 is also generated by other DNA sequences in the sample. This sequence joins TRBV19 and TRBJ1-1; D remains unclear. This CDR3 has 12 residues. CDR1 and CDR2 from the germline V gene are LNHDA and SQIVND (reference sequence). Trimming cost V 7 bases and J 8 bases, with 14 bases left between them. The CDR3 coding sequence is TGTGCCAGTAAGCCCAGCGAGAGGGAAGCTTTCTTT. This translates into CASKPSEREAFF.

DNA for the CDR3: TGTGCCAGCAGCTTATCACAGGGACCCTACGAGCAGTACTTC. Its translation is CASSLSQGPYEQYF. The V gene is TRBV7-2, the J gene TRBJ2-7; tentative D call: TRBD1 (6 bases). This CDR3 has 14 amino acids. Looked up from germline, CDR1 is SGHTA and CDR2 is FQGNSA. V was pared by 2 bases and J by 2 bases, with 10 bases between.